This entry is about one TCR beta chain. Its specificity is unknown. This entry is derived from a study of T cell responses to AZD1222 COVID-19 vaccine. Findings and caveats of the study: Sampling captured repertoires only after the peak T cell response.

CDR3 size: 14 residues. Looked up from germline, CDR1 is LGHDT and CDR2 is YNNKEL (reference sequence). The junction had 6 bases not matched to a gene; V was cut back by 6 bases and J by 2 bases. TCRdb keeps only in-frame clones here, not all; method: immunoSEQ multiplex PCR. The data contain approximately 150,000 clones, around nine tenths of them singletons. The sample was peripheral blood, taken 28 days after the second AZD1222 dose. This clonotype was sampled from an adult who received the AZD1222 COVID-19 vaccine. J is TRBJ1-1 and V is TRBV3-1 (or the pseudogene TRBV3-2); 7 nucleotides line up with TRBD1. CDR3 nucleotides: TGTGCCAGCAGAGGGGCAGGGGGAAACACTGAAGCTTTCTTT. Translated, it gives CASRGAGGNTEAFF.